The 28 T cell receptor beta chains below all came from one sample that was sequenced in a study of T cell clonality in common variable immunodeficiency. General study results and limits: In common variable immunodeficiency, TCR beta chains reportedly carried fewer deletions and N-nucleotide insertions.

Which antigens these TCRs recognize remains unknown. Profiling relied on immunoSEQ multiplex PCR, and the TCRdb table lists in-frame clones only, not all of them. In total the sample includes tens of thousands of clones, none of them seen once. Sequencing used peripheral blood mononuclear cells. The receptors shown here come from a human donor with common variable immunodeficiency.

This clone was seen repeatedly, ten times or more. The CDR3 extends 3 residues past the end of the read, so its final part is completed from the germline J gene. The rearrangement joins TRBV7-9 to TRBJ1-2, with TRBD1 as a possible D gene (5 bases). The CDR3 is made up of 13 amino acids. Looked up from germline, CDR1 is SEHNR and CDR2 is FQNEAQ (reference sequence). The part of the CDR3 DNA that was read is TGTGCCAGCAGCCTCTCATGGGGGGGAGGC. It specifies CASSLSWGGG. The CDR3 in its entirety is CASSLSWGGGYTF.

As to this clone: Read sequence stops 3 residues before the CDR3 end, and the germline J gene provides the missing end. The chain uses TRBV19 and TRBJ2-7; 8 bases fit TRBD1. V shed 2 bases, J shed 4 bases, and the junction held 4 bases outside the gene matches. This CDR3 is built from 14 residues. The germline V gene has CDR1 LNHDA and CDR2 SQIVND (reference sequence). This CDR3 is CASSITTGEYEQYF. CDR3 DNA (partial): TGTGCCAGTAGTATAACGACAGGGGAGTACGAG.

A note on this clone: The read finishes 3 residues shy of the CDR3 end, and the germline J gene is used to complete it. The rearrangement links TRBV19 to TRBJ2-2; 8 nucleotides align to TRBD2. The J segment lost 3 bases and the V segment lost 6 bases, leaving 3 bases of the junction unmatched. Germline-derived CDR1 and CDR2 are LNHDA and SQIVND (reference sequence). This CDR3 is built from 14 residues. The CDR3 region is CASSGTRDTGELFF. CDR3 DNA, as far as it was read: TGTGCCAGTAGCGGGACTAGGGACACCGGGGAG.

This clone was recorded at least ten times. The observed sequence ends 3 residues before the CDR3 terminus, with the missing tail filled in from the germline J gene. This chain joins TRBV20-1 and TRBJ1-2, with 8 bases fitting TRBD1. The trim removed 6 bases at V and 4 bases at J, leaving 19 bases unmatched. Germline CDR1 is DFQATT and CDR2 is SNEGSKA (reference sequence). The CDR3 is 17 amino acids. CDR3 amino acids: CSANLRGQESRGYGYTF. The DNA read from the CDR3 is TGCAGTGCCAACCTAAGGGGACAGGAATCTAGGGGCTATGGC.

Comments on this clone: The read comes to an end 3 residues before the CDR3 does, leaving the germline J gene to fill in the end. This rearrangement joins TRBV5-1 to TRBJ2-7; maybe TRBD1 (6 bases). Germline assignment: CDR1 SGHRS and CDR2 YFSETQ. The CDR3 is 14 amino acids. With 2 bases removed from V and 1 base from J, the gap between germline ends came to 10 bases. Partial CDR3 DNA: TGCGCCAGCAGCTTCAAACAGGGTTCCTACGAG. This encodes CASSFKQGSYE. The full-length CDR3 reads as CASSFKQGSYEQYF.

For this clone: The read terminates 3 residues ahead of where the CDR3 ends, so the germline J gene completes it. The genes are TRBV19 and TRBJ1-1; D not certain. CDR1 LNHDA and CDR2 SQIVND come from the germline V gene (reference sequence). The CDR3 totals 14 residues. V was shortened by 6 bases and J by 1 base, with 12 bases between the two germline ends. The CDR3 sequence: CASSAAVKNTEAFF. The DNA read from the CDR3 is TGTGCCAGTAGCGCGGCAGTAAAGAACACTGAA.

This clone has just a few counts. The CDR3 is cut off 3 residues early in the read; its end comes from the germline J gene. This rearrangement joins TRBV19 to TRBJ1-1; TRBD1 agrees at 7 bases. Germline-derived CDR1 and CDR2 are LNHDA and SQIVND (reference sequence). The CDR3 is made up of 12 amino acids. V lost 4 bases, J lost 6 bases, and 2 bases stayed unmatched. CDR3 sequence: CASSRGTAEAFF. The DNA read from the CDR3 is TGTGCCAGTAGTAGAGGGACAGCTGAA.

In this sample, this clone turned up many times. The read halts 3 residues ahead of the CDR3 end, with the missing end drawn from the germline J gene. The gene calls are TRBV5-4 and TRBJ2-2, with D possibly matching TRBD2 (5 bases). V shed 0 bases and J shed 7 bases, with 10 bases lying between them. The CDR3 is 14 amino acids. Germline V CDR1 and CDR2: SGHNT, YYREEE (reference sequence). The chain's CDR3 is CASSLAFSDGELFF. The part of the CDR3 DNA that was read is TGTGCCAGCAGCTTGGCCTTTAGCGACGGGGAG.

This clone turned up a few times. The CDR3 goes on 3 residues after the read ends, and that part is filled in from the germline J gene. The chain has TRBV2 and TRBJ2-1, with a weak D call TRBD2 (6 bases). V gave up 1 base and J gave up 8 bases, with 18 bases separating them. CDR3 length: 16 amino acids. Germline CDR1 and CDR2: SNHLY and FYNNEI. Partial CDR3 DNA: TGTGCCAGCAGTGAAGAGGCTAGCGCCTTGGCAGATGAG. It codes for CASSEEASALADE. The entire CDR3 reads CASSEEASALADEQFF.

This clone was recorded at least ten times. The DNA ends 3 residues before the CDR3 does, and the rest of the CDR3 is filled in from the germline J gene. V and J are TRBV20-1 and TRBJ2-3; 9 bases are a match to TRBD2. V dropped 3 bases and J dropped 0; count of bases not matched to a gene: 4. The CDR3 has 15 residues. The germline gives CDR1 DFQATT, CDR2 SNEGSKA (reference sequence). The CDR3 bases that were read are TGCAGTGCTAGTCGAACTAGCGGGAGCACAGATACG. It specifies CSASRTSGSTDT. The entire CDR3 reads CSASRTSGSTDTQYF.

In this sample, this clone turned up many times. Coverage ceases 3 residues before the CDR3 finishes, and the germline J gene fills in the end. The V and J genes are TRBV18 and TRBJ2-1; 8 bases match TRBD1. J lost 1 base, V lost 1 base, and 3 bases had no gene match. The length of the CDR3 is 16 residues. The germline gives CDR1 KGHSH, CDR2 LQKENI. CDR3 in amino acids: CASSPQTGGSYNEQFF. CDR3 DNA, as far as it was read: TGTGCCAGCTCACCACAAACAGGGGGTTCCTACAATGAG.

This clone was picked up many times. The sequence runs out 3 residues before the end of the CDR3; the remainder is reconstructed from the germline J gene. V and J are TRBV29-1 and TRBJ2-1; 11 bases are shared with TRBD2. The CDR3 loop spans 13 amino acids. Unmatched junction bases numbered 2, after V lost 5 bases and J lost 5 bases. The germline gives CDR1 SQVTM, CDR2 ANQGSEA. The CDR3 DNA, read in part, is TGCAGCGTTAAACTAGCGGGAGACAATGAG. Protein: CSVKLAGDNE. The whole CDR3 region reads CSVKLAGDNEQFF.

The sample holds a few counts of this clone. Sequencing ends 3 residues short of the CDR3 end; the germline J gene provides the rest. The chain employs TRBV19 and TRBJ1-3, with TRBD1 matching 7 bases. The J segment lost 2 bases and the V segment lost 6 bases, leaving 7 bases of the junction unmatched. Per the germline V gene, CDR1 is LNHDA and CDR2 is SQIVND (reference sequence). This CDR3 contains 15 residues. The part of the CDR3 DNA that was read is TGTGCCAGTAGCCCAACCGGGACAGCTGGAAACACC. Its translation is CASSPTGTAGNT. Given in full, the CDR3 is CASSPTGTAGNTIYF.

This clone was observed a few times. The read ends 3 residues before the CDR3 terminus; that terminus is restored from the germline J gene. The chain has TRBV7-8 and TRBJ1-2; TRBD1 might be the D (5 bases). The V end lost 5 bases, the J end lost 5 bases, and 12 bases lay between the germline ends. The CDR3 is made up of 13 amino acids. Per the germline V gene, CDR1 is SGHVS and CDR2 is FQNEAQ. This CDR3 is CASSPGPGYGYTF. The part of the CDR3 DNA that was read is TGTGCCAGCAGCCCTGGTCCAGGGTATGGC.

CDR3 in amino acids: CASSPGLSYEQYF. The sequenced part of the CDR3 DNA is TGTGCCAGCTCACCTGGACTTTCCTACGAG. V gene TRBV18 combines with J gene TRBJ2-7, with D perhaps matching TRBD2 (5 bases). The read gets to within 3 residues of the CDR3 end, and the germline J gene fills in the rest. Trimming shortened V by 3 bases and J by 1 base, and 7 bases separated the two germline ends. There are 13 residues in the CDR3. CDR1 is KGHSH and CDR2 is LQKENI in the germline V gene.

This clone has just a few counts. The read terminates 3 residues before the CDR3 end, so the remaining end is supplied by the germline J gene. The genes are TRBV6-1 and TRBJ1-1; TRBD1 might be the D (6 bases). V was pared by 4 bases and J by 6 bases, with 9 bases between. This CDR3 region has 12 residues. The germline V gene has CDR1 MNHNS and CDR2 SASEGT. The CDR3 here is CASSAQGPEAFF. The sequenced part of the CDR3 DNA is TGTGCCAGCAGTGCACAGGGTCCTGAA.

In its sample, this clone was seen many times. The read is 3 residues too short to cover the CDR3 end, so that end is filled in from the germline J gene. This chain uses TRBV29-1 with TRBJ2-2; D unclear. Per the germline V gene, CDR1 is SQVTM and CDR2 is ANQGSEA. V dropped 2 bases and J dropped 1 base, with 11 bases sitting between them. The CDR3 spans 15 residues. CDR3 region: CSVEIERQNTGELFF. The sequenced CDR3 bases are TGCAGCGTTGAAATCGAGAGGCAGAACACCGGGGAG.

This clone was counted at least ten times. The read falls 3 residues short of the CDR3 end, and the missing part is taken from the germline J gene. The rearrangement joins TRBV5-1 to TRBJ1-1; TRBD1 aligns across 9 bases. Trimming removed 4 bases from V and 4 bases from J; junction bases left unmatched: 8. Germline assignment: CDR1 SGHRS and CDR2 YFSETQ. The CDR3 is made up of 15 amino acids. CDR3 bases read: TGCGCCAGCAGCCCCGGGGACAGGGTAAGCACTGAA. Translation: CASSPGDRVSTE. The entire CDR3 protein reads CASSPGDRVSTEAFF.

This clone was seen ten or more times. The read stops 3 residues short of the end of the CDR3; the missing end is completed from the germline J gene. V and J are TRBV30 and TRBJ1-1; D is unclear. CDR1 is GTSNPN and CDR2 is SVGIG in the germline V gene (reference sequence). CDR3 size: 15 residues. V was clipped by 3 bases and J by 2 bases, with 16 bases between them. CDR3 DNA, as far as it was read: TGTGCCTGGAGCCTTGCATTATCGGTTAACACTGAA. Its translation is CAWSLALSVNTE. In full, the CDR3 is CAWSLALSVNTEAFF.

This clone was found many times. The read ends 3 residues early relative to the CDR3; the germline J gene fills the gap. This chain connects TRBV20-1 to TRBJ1-2; TRBD1 aligns across 7 bases. Germline CDR1 is DFQATT and CDR2 is SNEGSKA (reference sequence). This CDR3 is built from 12 residues. CDR3 DNA (partial): TGCAGTGCTAGAAAGGGGGCAGAAGGC. As protein: CSARKGAEG. The whole CDR3 protein reads CSARKGAEGYTF.

A few counts support this clone. The read ends 3 residues early relative to the CDR3; the germline J gene fills the gap. The V gene is TRBV20-1, the J gene TRBJ2-3; a weak D match, TRBD2 (6 bases). The V gene's germline CDR1 is DFQATT and CDR2 SNEGSKA (reference sequence). The CDR3 loop spans 14 amino acids. The V end lost 1 base, the J end lost 6 bases, and 14 bases lay between the germline ends. The CDR3 loop is CSARAGGPGDTQYF. The sequenced CDR3 bases are TGCAGTGCTAGAGCTGGAGGGCCTGGGGATACG.

This clone was seen at least ten times. Sequencing ends 3 residues short of the CDR3 end; the germline J gene provides the rest. The gene calls are TRBV13 and TRBJ1-1; perhaps TRBD1 as D (5 bases). The CDR3 covers 14 residues. V lost 7 bases and J 4 bases, leaving 16 bases between the germline ends. CDR1 and CDR2 from the germline V gene are PRHDT and FYEKMQ (reference sequence). CDR3 DNA (partial): TGTGCCAGCACCACCAGGGAATCCACCACTGAA. Translating gives CASTTRESTTE. The CDR3 in its entirety is CASTTRESTTEAFF.

This clone has more than one count but fewer than ten. The observed sequence ends 3 residues before the CDR3 terminus, with the missing tail filled in from the germline J gene. V and J are TRBV20-1 and TRBJ2-5; 8 bases are a match to TRBD1. J lost 2 bases, V lost 6 bases, and 5 bases had no gene match. The CDR3 length is 13 residues. Germline V lookup: CDR1 DFQATT, CDR2 SNEGSKA (reference sequence). The CDR3 here is CSATDRGQETQYF. CDR3 DNA, as far as it was read: TGCAGTGCAACAGACAGGGGACAAGAGACC.

This clone was seen at least ten times. The read gets to within 3 residues of the CDR3 end, and the germline J gene fills in the rest. V gene TRBV6-4 combines with J gene TRBJ1-6, with 8 bases identical to TRBD1. The trim removed 0 bases at V and 5 bases at J, leaving 0 bases unmatched. The CDR3 covers 15 residues. Germline CDR1 is MRHNA and CDR2 is SNTAGT. CDR3 sequence reads: CASSDSTGDNSPLHF. The CDR3 bases that were read are TGTGCCAGCAGTGACTCGACAGGGGATAATTCACCC.

This clone is large in the sample. The read terminates 3 residues before the CDR3 end, so the remaining end is supplied by the germline J gene. The chain carries TRBV20-1 and TRBJ1-5, with 11 bases identical to TRBD1. Unmatched junction bases numbered 7, after V lost 1 base and J lost 5 bases. The CDR3 is 16 amino acids. The germline CDR1 and CDR2 sequences are DFQATT and SNEGSKA (reference sequence). The CDR3 sequence is CSARVKGTGGHQPQHF. Incomplete CDR3 DNA: TGCAGTGCTAGAGTGAAGGGGACAGGGGGACATCAGCCC.

This clone appeared a few times. Read data end 3 residues before the CDR3 end; the end is taken from the germline J gene. The rearrangement links TRBV7-2 to TRBJ2-1; the D is unclear. The CDR3 is 14 residues long. Germline CDR1 and CDR2: SGHTA and FQGNSA. Deletions cut 7 bases from V and 0 bases from J, with 10 bases between. The CDR3 protein is CASITMRSYNEQFF. The CDR3 DNA, read in part, is TGTGCCAGCATCACCATGCGCTCCTACAATGAG. The full variable domain, its missing parts supplied by reference TRBV7-2 and TRBJ2-1, is GAGVSQSPSNKVTEKGKDVELRCDPISGHTALYWYRQSLGQGLEFLIYFQGNSAPDKSGLPSDRFSAERTGGSVSTLTIQRTQQEDSAVYLCASITMRSYNEQFFGPGTRLTVL.

As regards this clone: The CDR3 end falls 3 residues outside the read, so it is completed with the germline J gene. The chain links TRBV7-2 to TRBJ1-3, with a weak D call TRBD1 (5 bases). Trimming stripped 5 bases from V and 4 bases from J, with 12 bases between. This CDR3 is 14 amino acids long. Germline CDR1 and CDR2: SGHTA and FQGNSA. CDR3 protein: CASSQGTWGNTIYF. Partial CDR3 DNA: TGTGCCAGCAGCCAAGGGACTTGGGGAAACACC.

This clone was found many times. The CDR3 goes on 3 residues after the read ends, and that part is filled in from the germline J gene. V is TRBV2 and J is TRBJ2-2; D is undetermined. The ends were cut back, 9 bases at V and 2 bases at J, with 16 bases in the middle. Germline CDR1 and CDR2: SNHLY and FYNNEI. This CDR3 contains 15 residues. CDR3 bases read: TGTGCCAGTAAGGTACAGTCAAGAAACACCGGGGAG. Amino acid sequence: CASKVQSRNTGE. Given in full, the CDR3 is CASKVQSRNTGELFF.